This T cell receptor (beta chain) was found in a study of Ad26.COV2.S vaccination and SARS-CoV-2 variants. Treatment indicated: about 20 received Ad26.COV2.S at low or high dose, single or two shots; 5 received placebo; per-sample allocation not given. Day 63 after the first injection of vaccine or placebo was the sampling time. Based in Boston, the donor was an adult of 18-55 years. The vaccine delivered Wuhan-strain SARS-CoV-2 spike through an Ad26 vector. Points from the study as a whole: Reported post-vaccination CD8+ and CD4+ T cell responses to spike showed substantial breadth. Vaccine recipients posted higher spike-specific TCR breadth than their placebo counterparts.

The data were produced by immunoSEQ multiplex PCR, yet TCRdb's version contains in-frame clones alone and is incomplete. The sample lists about 400,000 clones; roughly 88% were seen once. Of note for this clone: What it binds is not known.

This CDR3 region has 14 residues. V lost 5 bases and J lost 5; bases outside the gene matches: 5. CDR1 is MNHEY and CDR2 is SVGAGI in the germline V gene. The source was peripheral blood, collected in a trial of Ad26.COV2.S vaccine versus placebo. The TCR was taken from a person between 18 and 65 years old who received the Ad26.COV2.S COVID-19 vaccine or a placebo. The V gene is TRBV6-5, the J gene TRBJ2-2, with TRBD1 matching over 7 bases. CDR3 nucleotide sequence: TGTGCCAGCAGTCGACAGGGTATGACCGGGGAGCTGTTTTTT. Encoded protein: CASSRQGMTGELFF.